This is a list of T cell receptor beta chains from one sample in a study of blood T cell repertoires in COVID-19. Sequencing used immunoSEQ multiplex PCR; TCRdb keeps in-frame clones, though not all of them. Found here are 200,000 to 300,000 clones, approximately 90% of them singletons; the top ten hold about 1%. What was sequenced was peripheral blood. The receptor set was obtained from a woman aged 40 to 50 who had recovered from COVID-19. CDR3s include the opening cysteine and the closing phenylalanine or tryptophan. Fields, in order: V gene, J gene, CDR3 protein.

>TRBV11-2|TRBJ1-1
CASSQAPAAEAFF
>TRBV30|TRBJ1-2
CAWSVQGGARYGYTF
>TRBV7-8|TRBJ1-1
CASSSPNGVNTEAFF
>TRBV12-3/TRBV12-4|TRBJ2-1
CASTDPGGEQFF
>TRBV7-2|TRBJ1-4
CASSRGGPNEKLFF
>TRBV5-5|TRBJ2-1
CASSWGLAGPLNEQFF
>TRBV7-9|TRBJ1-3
CASSSLASSGNTIYF
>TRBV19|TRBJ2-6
CASSQQGVGANVLTF
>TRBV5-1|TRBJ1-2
CASSKTQGYGYTF
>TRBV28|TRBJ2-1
CASSPPRLPTNEQFF
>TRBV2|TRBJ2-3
CASLSGRARGADTQYF
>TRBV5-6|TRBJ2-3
CASSLGAPTDTQYF
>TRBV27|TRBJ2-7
CASSHSGSWYEQYF
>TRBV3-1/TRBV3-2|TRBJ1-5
CASSQGAGGNQPQHF
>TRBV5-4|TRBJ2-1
CASSLAAGGKNYNEQFF
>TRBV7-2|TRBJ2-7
CASSPRDRKYEQYF
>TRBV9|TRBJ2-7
CASSPGLAGGAEQYF
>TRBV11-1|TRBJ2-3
CASSLATSGGTDTQYF
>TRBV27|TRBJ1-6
CASSRPPSYNSPLHF
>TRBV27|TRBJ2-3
CASSLGGTWTARDTQYF
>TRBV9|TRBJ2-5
CASSVVLAETQYF
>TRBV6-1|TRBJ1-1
CASSEAYPTEAFF
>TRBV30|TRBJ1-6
CAWRAQKSPLHF
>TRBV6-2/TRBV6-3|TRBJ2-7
CASSPGLLGEQYF